This TCR beta chain was obtained from a study of response to subunit inactivated influenza vaccine. Study outcomes and limitations: Authors suggested that a seasonal influenza vaccination recruits few new T cells each time.

This CDR3 is built from 16 residues. Trimming removed 2 bases from V and 0 bases from J, with 15 bases in between. Germline CDR1 reads DFQATT; CDR2 reads SNEGSKA (reference sequence). TCRdb called the RT-PCR reads again in MiXCR, with one record for every CDR3 protein. The table includes 800,000 or so distinct CDR3 sequences, less than 25% detected once. This clonotype has more than one count but fewer than ten. The antigen remains undetermined. Specimen: PBMCs from blood, collected roughly 5 days after vaccination. This chain connects TRBV20-1 to TRBJ2-3; D is perhaps TRBD1 or TRBD2 (6 bases each). The receptor comes from a man aged 45-65 years who received an inactivated influenza vaccine. CDR3 DNA sequence: TGCAGTGCTAGACTCTGGGGGGCTAGCAGCACAGATACGCAGTATTTT. Encoded protein: CSARLWGASSTDTQYF.